The rows below give T cell receptor beta chains drawn from one sample of a study of T cells in Graves' hyperthyroidism and ophthalmopathy. TCRdb called the multiplex PCR reads again in MiXCR, with one record for every CDR3 protein. This sample carries 340,000 or so distinct CDR3 sequences, 21% of them seen once, and the ten largest clones take around half. The sequenced material came from blood. These receptors came from a woman aged 50 to 60 with Graves' hyperthyroidism. The CDR3 runs from the conserved cysteine through the conserved F or W. D genes are given only for firm matches. A clone size is listed for some rows: how often the clone was seen (once, few, many), or a class if it is expanded.

j_call v_call d_call clone_size cdr3_aa cdr3_nt
TRBJ2-1 TRBV9 TRBD2 NA CASSVSASGGYNEQFF TGTGCCAGCAGCGTATCGGCTAGCGGGGGATACAATGAGCAGTTCTTC
TRBJ2-7 TRBV20-1 TRBD1 few CSSTGGTSYEQYF TGCAGTTCGACAGGGGGGACATCCTACGAGCAGTACTTC
TRBJ2-1 TRBV9 NA NA CASSAGEVAGSSYNEQFF TGTGCCAGCAGCGCCGGGGAAGTTGCGGGCAGCTCCTACAATGAGCAGTTCTTC
TRBJ1-3 TRBV11-3 NA many CASSAVENTIYF TGTGCCAGCAGCGCGGTAGAAAACACCATATATTTT
TRBJ2-7 TRBV5-1 NA many CASRDTSAYEQYF TGCGCCAGCAGGGACACTTCAGCCTACGAGCAGTACTTC
TRBJ2-5 TRBV29-1 TRBD1 few CSAGQGQETQYF TGCAGCGCCGGACAGGGGCAAGAGACCCAGTACTTC
TRBJ2-5 TRBV5-1 NA many CASSRPGSPSETQYF TGCGCCAGCAGCCGTCCAGGGTCGCCGTCCGAGACCCAGTACTTC
TRBJ2-5 TRBV29-1 NA many CSVNLYQETQYF TGCAGCGTTAACCTGTACCAAGAGACCCAGTACTTC
TRBJ2-3 TRBV7-2 NA few CASSLAGGRNTQYF TGTGCCAGCAGCTTAGCGGGGGGGCGTAATACGCAGTATTTT
TRBJ2-1 TRBV19 TRBD2 NA CASSTSGRLNEQFF TGTGCCAGTAGTACTAGCGGGAGGCTTAATGAGCAGTTCTTC
TRBJ2-2 TRBV7-2 NA many CASRLASVGTGELFF TGTGCCAGCAGATTGGCTAGCGTGGGCACCGGGGAGCTGTTTTTT